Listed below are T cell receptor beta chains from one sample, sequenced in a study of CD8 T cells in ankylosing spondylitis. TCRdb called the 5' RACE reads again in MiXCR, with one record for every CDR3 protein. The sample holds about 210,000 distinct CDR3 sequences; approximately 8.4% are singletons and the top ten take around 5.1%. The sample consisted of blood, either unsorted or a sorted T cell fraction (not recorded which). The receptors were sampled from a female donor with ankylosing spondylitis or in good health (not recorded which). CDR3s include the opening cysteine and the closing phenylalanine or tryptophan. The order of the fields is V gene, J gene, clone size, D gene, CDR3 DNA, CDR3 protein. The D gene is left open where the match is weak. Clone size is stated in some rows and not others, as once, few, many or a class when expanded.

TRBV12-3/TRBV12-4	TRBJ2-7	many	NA	TGTGCCAGCAGTTTCGGGGGTCTCTCCTACGAGCAGTACTTC	CASSFGGLSYEQYF
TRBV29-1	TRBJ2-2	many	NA	TGCATCGCGAAATCGGCCGGGGAGCTGTTTTTT	CIAKSAGELFF
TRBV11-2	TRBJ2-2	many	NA	TGTGCCAGCACTTGGGCGGGCACCGGGGAGCTGTTTTTT	CASTWAGTGELFF
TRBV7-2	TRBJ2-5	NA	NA	TGTGCCAGCAGCCCGTCCGGGACAAAAGAGACCCAGTACTTC	CASSPSGTKETQYF
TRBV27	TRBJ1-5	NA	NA	TGTGCCAGCAGTTTGGCCGGGACTAGCAATCAGCCCCAGCATTTT	CASSLAGTSNQPQHF
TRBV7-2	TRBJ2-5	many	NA	TGTGCCAGCAGCTTAGAGATGAGAGAGACCCAGTACTTC	CASSLEMRETQYF
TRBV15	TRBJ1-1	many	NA	TGTGCCACCAGCAGAGATCAAGGAGGCTTACTGAGGAACACTGAAGCTTTCTTT	CATSRDQGGLLRNTEAFF
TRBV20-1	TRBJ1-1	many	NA	TGCAGTGCCACGTCAGGGGCTCACTCTATCAAAAACACTGAAGCTTTCTTT	CSATSGAHSIKNTEAFF
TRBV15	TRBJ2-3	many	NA	TGTGCCACCAGCAGACGGGACGCCAGCACAGATACGCAGTATTTT	CATSRRDASTDTQYF
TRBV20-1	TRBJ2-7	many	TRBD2	TGCAGTGCTAGAGCGGGGGAGGGGTACGAGCAGTACTTC	CSARAGEGYEQYF
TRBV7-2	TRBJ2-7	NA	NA	TGTGTCAGCAGCTTAGGCAGGTTCTACGAGCAGTACTTC	CVSSLGRFYEQYF
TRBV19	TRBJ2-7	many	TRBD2	TGTGCCACCGGTGGACTAGCGGGAGTCAGCGAGCAGTACTTC	CATGGLAGVSEQYF
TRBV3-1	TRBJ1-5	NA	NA	TGTGCCAGCAGCTCCGACGGAGGGGGTCAGCCCCAGCATTTT	CASSSDGGGQPQHF
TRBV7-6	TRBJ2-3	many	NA	TGTGCCAGCAGCTTAGGCGGAACAGTAGCTGATACGCAGTATTTT	CASSLGGTVADTQYF
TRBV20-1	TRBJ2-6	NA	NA	TGCAGTGCTAGTGAGGGGAGTAGGATCTCTGGGGCCAACGTCCTGACTTTC	CSASEGSRISGANVLTF
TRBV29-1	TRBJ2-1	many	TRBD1	TGCAGCGTTGAAGAGAGGGGGACAGTTATAAATGAGCAGTTCTTC	CSVEERGTVINEQFF
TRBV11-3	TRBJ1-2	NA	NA	TGTGCCAGCAACTCGACTGTCGGACGCCTTTATGGCTACACCTTC	CASNSTVGRLYGYTF
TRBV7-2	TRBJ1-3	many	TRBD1	TGTGCCAGCAGCTCCTCAGGGGGCAGAAACACCATATATTTT	CASSSSGGRNTIYF
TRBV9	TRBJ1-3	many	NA	TGTGCCAGCAGCTCGGACCCAGGGTCCGGAAACACCATATATTTT	CASSSDPGSGNTIYF
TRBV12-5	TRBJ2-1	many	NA	TGTGCTAGTGTCGGGACTGCTAGTGGGGGTGAGCAGTTCTTC	CASVGTASGGEQFF
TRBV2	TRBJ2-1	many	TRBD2	TGTGCCAGCAGTGATGGACTAGCGGGCACGGAGGAGCAGTTCTTC	CASSDGLAGTEEQFF
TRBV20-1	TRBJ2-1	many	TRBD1	TGCAGTGCTAACAACAGGGGCCATGAGCAGTTCTTC	CSANNRGHEQFF
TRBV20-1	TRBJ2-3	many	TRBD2	TGCAGTGCTAGCCGGGGGGTAGCGGGAGGAGATACGCAGTATTTT	CSASRGVAGGDTQYF
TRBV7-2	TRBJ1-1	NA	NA	TGTGCCAGCAGCTTAGTGTTCCGCACTGAAGCTTTCTTT	CASSLVFRTEAFF
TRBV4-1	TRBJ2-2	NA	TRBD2	TGCGCCAGCAGCCAAGATTTTGCCGGGACTAGCGGGAGGACCGGGGAGCTGTTTTTT	CASSQDFAGTSGRTGELFF
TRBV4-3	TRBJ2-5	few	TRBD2	TGCGCCAGCAGCCAAGAGTTTTTTGCGGGAGGGTACCAAGAGACCCAGTACTTC	CASSQEFFAGGYQETQYF
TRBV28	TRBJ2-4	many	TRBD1	TGTGCCAGCAGCCCCACCGGGACAGGGCCAACCACCGTAGCCAAAAACATTCAGTACTTC	CASSPTGTGPTTVAKNIQYF
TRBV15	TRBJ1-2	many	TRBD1	TGTGCCACCAGCGTTTACAGGGGAAAAGGGTATGGCTACACCTTC	CATSVYRGKGYGYTF
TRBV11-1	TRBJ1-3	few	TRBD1	TGTGCCAGCAGCTTCTTTATGCCGGGACAGGGAAAGGGAAACACCATATATTTT	CASSFFMPGQGKGNTIYF
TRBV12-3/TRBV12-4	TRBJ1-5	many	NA	TGTGCCAGCAGTACTTCAGGGAGCTATCAGCCCCAGCATTTT	CASSTSGSYQPQHF
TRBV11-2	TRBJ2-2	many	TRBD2	TGTGCCTCCGGGGGGGGCGCCAACACCGGGGAGCTGTTTTTT	CASGGGANTGELFF
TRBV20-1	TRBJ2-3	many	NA	TGCAGTGCTACAGATAACACAGATACGCAGTATTTT	CSATDNTDTQYF
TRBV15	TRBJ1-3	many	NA	TGTGCCACCAGCAGATACTCGTCCGGAAACACCATATATTTT	CATSRYSSGNTIYF
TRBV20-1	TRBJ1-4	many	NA	TGCAGTGCTCGGCACAGGGTGGGGGACTTTAATGAAAAACTGTTTTTT	CSARHRVGDFNEKLFF
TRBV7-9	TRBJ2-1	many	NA	TGTGCCAGCAGCTTAGCGACCGTGGGAGGCAATGAGCAGTTCTTC	CASSLATVGGNEQFF
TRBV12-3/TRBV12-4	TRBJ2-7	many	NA	TGTGCCAGCAGCCTCTCCCTAGGGTTCGAGCAGTACTTC	CASSLSLGFEQYF
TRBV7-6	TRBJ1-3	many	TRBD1	TGTGCCAGCAGCTTAGCCCGACGGGACAGTAAAAACACCATATATTTT	CASSLARRDSKNTIYF
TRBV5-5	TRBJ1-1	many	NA	TGTGCCAGCAGCGCCCCCATGAACACTGAAGCTTTCTTT	CASSAPMNTEAFF
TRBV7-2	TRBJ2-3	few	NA	TGTGCCAGCAGCTCCCGACGGGGTGAATCGAGTACGCAGTATTTT	CASSSRRGESSTQYF
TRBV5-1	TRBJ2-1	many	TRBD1	TGCGCCAGCAGCCTTTACGACAGGGGGGACAATGAGCAGTTCTTC	CASSLYDRGDNEQFF
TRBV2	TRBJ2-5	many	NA	TGTGCCAGCAGTTGGGGGGTAGAGACCCAGTACTTC	CASSWGVETQYF